Listed here are 20 T cell receptor beta chains from one sample, sequenced in a study of T cell responses to AZD1222 COVID-19 vaccine. Here immunoSEQ multiplex PCR was the method, and the copy in TCRdb shows in-frame clones only, minus some. The data show about 76,000 clones, 60% to 85% seen once. The sample consisted of peripheral blood, taken 28 days after the second dose of the MenACWY control vaccine. All receptors derive from an adult who received the MenACWY meningococcal vaccine as a control.

This chain connects TRBV4-3 to TRBJ1-3; a weak D match, TRBD1 (5 bases). Germline-derived CDR1 and CDR2 are LGHNA and YSLEER. Trimming removed 0 bases from V and 4 bases from J, with 10 bases in between. The CDR3 loop spans 15 amino acids. This CDR3 reads CASSQEAGPGNTIYF. For the CDR3, the DNA is TGCGCCAGCAGCCAAGAGGCGGGACCGGGAAACACCATATATTTT.

The rearrangement links TRBV7-8 to TRBJ2-5, with a possible D match to TRBD1 (5 bases). V was shortened by 6 bases and J by 5 bases, with 13 bases between the two germline ends. The CDR3 length is 13 residues. Germline CDR1 is SGHVS and CDR2 is FQNEAQ. The CDR3 is CASRPGFMETQYF. CDR3 in DNA: TGTGCCAGCAGACCAGGGTTTATGGAGACCCAGTACTTC.

The chain combines TRBV4-2 with TRBJ2-3; D is perhaps TRBD1 (6 bases). V was cut by 7 bases and J by 3 bases, with 8 bases left in between. The CDR3 contains 12 residues. CDR1 and CDR2 (germline): LGHNA, YNFKEQ. The CDR3 DNA reads TGTGCCAGCAACGGACAGACAGATACGCAGTATTTT. Its protein is CASNGQTDTQYF.

V usage is TRBV28 and J usage is TRBJ1-5; no reliable D call. The ends were cut back, 8 bases at V and 6 bases at J, with 14 bases in the middle. Germline V lookup: CDR1 MDHEN, CDR2 SYDVKM. The CDR3 consists of 13 residues. This chain's CDR3 is CASGLGESQPQHF. The CDR3, as DNA: TGTGCCAGCGGCCTGGGCGAAAGTCAGCCCCAGCATTTT.

The V call is TRBV7-8, the J call TRBJ1-5; D remains unclear. The CDR3 is made up of 13 amino acids. The germline V gene has CDR1 SGHVS and CDR2 FQNEAQ. Trimming pared 5 bases from V and 7 bases from J, leaving 12 bases between. In nucleotides, the CDR3 is TGTGCCAGCAGCCGCCTCGTCTGGCAGCCCCAGCATTTT. Protein sequence: CASSRLVWQPQHF.

This clone was seen just once. The J gene is TRBJ1-2, the V gene TRBV7-8; 7 bases are a match to TRBD1. V lost 1 base and J lost 4; bases outside the gene matches: 3. Germline assignment: CDR1 SGHVS and CDR2 FQNEAQ. The CDR3 length is 14 residues. The CDR3 nucleotides are TGTGCCAGCAGCTTAGGGGGGACAGCCTATGGCTACACCTTC. This sequence encodes CASSLGGTAYGYTF.

The rearrangement links TRBV6-2 or TRBV6-3 to TRBJ2-5; perhaps TRBD1 as D (6 bases). Germline-derived CDR1 and CDR2 are MNHEY and SVGEGT. The CDR3 covers 14 residues. V shed 5 bases and J shed 5 bases, with 15 bases lying between them. This chain's CDR3 is CASSRDIGHETQYF. The CDR3 DNA follows: TGTGCCAGCAGTCGGGACATAGGACATGAGACCCAGTACTTC.

The J gene is TRBJ1-2, the V gene TRBV2; D might be TRBD1 (5 bases). In germline, CDR1 is SNHLY, CDR2 FYNNEI. Trimming removed 7 bases at V and 4 bases at J, with 10 bases between. This CDR3 region has 12 residues. This chain's CDR3 is CASKEGSYGYTF. CDR3 DNA: TGTGCCAGCAAGGAGGGGAGCTATGGCTACACCTTC. The variable domain in full, with the rest retrieved from reference TRBV2 and TRBJ1-2, is EPEVTQTPSHQVTQMGQEVILRCVPISNHLYFYWYRQILGQKVEFLVSFYNNEISEKSEIFDDQFSVERPDGSNFTLKIRSTKLEDSAMYFCASKEGSYGYTFGSGTRLTVV.

The rearrangement uses TRBV5-6 and TRBJ1-1, with D possibly being TRBD1 (5 bases). The V and J ends lost 1 base and 2 bases respectively, with 12 bases between them. This CDR3 has 15 amino acids. Germline values: CDR1 SGHDT, CDR2 YYEEEE. The CDR3 region is CASSLMMTANTEAFF. CDR3 bases: TGTGCCAGCAGCTTGATGATGACAGCTAACACTGAAGCTTTCTTT.

The chain carries TRBV19 and TRBJ2-2; D is possibly TRBD1 (5 bases). Germline CDR1 and CDR2: LNHDA and SQIVND (reference sequence). CDR3 length: 18 residues. The V gene lost 3 bases and the J gene lost 0 bases, with 17 bases spanning the gap. The CDR3 DNA is TGTGCCAGTAGTATTCTAAGTCAGGGTGGGGCGAACACCGGGGAGCTGTTTTTT. It encodes CASSILSQGGANTGELFF.

The rearrangement joins TRBV29-1 to TRBJ1-2; 12 positions match TRBD1. There are 13 residues in the CDR3. V was pared by 6 bases and J by 7 bases, with 6 bases of the junction left unmatched. Per the germline V gene, CDR1 is SQVTM and CDR2 is ANQGSEA. CDR3 sequence reads: CSVGGQGAVGYTF. As DNA, the CDR3 is TGCAGCGTCGGGGGACAGGGGGCAGTTGGCTACACCTTC.

The table lists this clone with a count of one. The gene calls are TRBV7-2 and TRBJ1-2, with D maybe TRBD1 (6 bases). Trimming cost V 10 bases and J 7 bases, with 19 bases left between them. The CDR3 extends over 13 amino acids. Germline V gene sequence: CDR1 SGHTA, CDR2 FQGNSA. The CDR3 sequence: CAIPTEGTSGYTF. For the CDR3, the DNA is TGTGCCATACCCACCGAGGGGACAAGTGGCTACACCTTC. The full variable domain, its missing parts supplied by reference TRBV7-2 and TRBJ1-2, is GAGVSQSPSNKVTEKGKDVELRCDPISGHTALYWYRQSLGQGLEFLIYFQGNSAPDKSGLPSDRFSAERTGGSVSTLTIQRTQQEDSAVYLCAIPTEGTSGYTFGSGTRLTVV.

CDR3 region: CASSFGTGEAFF. For the CDR3, the DNA is TGTGCCAGTAGTTTCGGGACCGGAGAAGCTTTCTTT. The rearrangement joins TRBV19 to TRBJ1-1, with D perhaps matching TRBD1 (5 bases). V lost 5 bases, J lost 8 bases, and 12 bases lay in between. CDR1 and CDR2 from the germline V gene are LNHDA and SQIVND (reference sequence). The CDR3 is made up of 12 amino acids.

V gene TRBV27 combines with J gene TRBJ1-6; D is ambiguous. CDR3 length: 13 amino acids. V was cut by 5 bases and J by 10 bases, with 12 bases left in between. CDR1 is MNHEY, CDR2 SMNVEV, per germline (reference sequence). The CDR3, as DNA: TGTGCCAGCAGTCCGCAACATGAATCACCCCTCCACTTT. This codes for CASSPQHESPLHF.

The table lists this clone with a count of one. This rearrangement joins TRBV4-2 to TRBJ1-4; D is perhaps TRBD1 (6 bases). Trimming left V 5 bases short and J 4 bases short, with 14 bases between. The CDR3 length is 15 residues. Germline CDR1 and CDR2: LGHNA and YNFKEQ. CDR3 in DNA: TGTGCCAGCAGCGGACGGACAGTACTTAATGAAAAACTGTTTTTT. This gives the protein CASSGRTVLNEKLFF.

This chain uses TRBV6-6 with TRBJ1-1, with 8 bases that match TRBD1. Germline lookup yields CDR1 MNHNY and CDR2 SVGAGI (reference sequence). The V segment lost 5 bases and the J segment 5 bases; nucleotides outside the gene matches: 4. The CDR3 contains 13 residues. The CDR3 sequence: CASSHRGETEAFF. The CDR3, as DNA: TGTGCCAGCAGTCACAGGGGGGAAACTGAAGCTTTCTTT.

The chain carries TRBV4-2 and TRBJ2-2; 15 bases line up with TRBD2. The germline V gene has CDR1 LGHNA and CDR2 YNFKEQ. This CDR3 has 19 amino acids. The V gene end was trimmed by 3 bases and the J gene end by 4 bases; junction bases not matched to a gene: 9. The DNA for the CDR3 is TGTGCCAGCAGCCAGGATGGACTAGCGGGAGGGCCGGGCACCGGGGAGCTGTTTTTT. Its translation: CASSQDGLAGGPGTGELFF.

V gene TRBV3-1 (or the pseudogene TRBV3-2) combines with J gene TRBJ2-2; 8 bases are shared with TRBD1. CDR3 size: 14 residues. With V trimmed by 4 bases and J by 4 bases, 2 bases remained unmatched. Germline CDR1 LGHDT, CDR2 YNNKEL (reference sequence). In DNA form, the CDR3 reads TGTGCCAGCAGCCCAACAGGGGGCACCGGGGAGCTGTTTTTT. As protein: CASSPTGGTGELFF.

The chain couples TRBV20-1 to TRBJ2-3, with TRBD2 matching 9 bases. Trimming cost V 3 bases and J 1 base; bases outside gene matches: 14. CDR3 size: 18 residues. Germline V lookup: CDR1 DFQATT, CDR2 SNEGSKA (reference sequence). For the CDR3, the DNA is TGCAGTGCTAGTGGGGGTCTAGCGGGGATCCGGGGCACAGATACGCAGTATTTT. Translated: CSASGGLAGIRGTDTQYF.

The chain carries TRBV6-6 and TRBJ1-1; possibly TRBD1 for D (6 bases). Trimming removed 5 bases at V and 0 bases at J, with 10 bases between. CDR1 and CDR2 from the germline V gene are MNHNY and SVGAGI (reference sequence). There are 14 residues in the CDR3. The CDR3 nucleotides are TGTGCCAGCAGTCCCCGGACAGTGAACACTGAAGCTTTCTTT. This sequence encodes CASSPRTVNTEAFF.